This TCR beta chain was obtained from a study of response to subunit inactivated influenza vaccine. TCRdb fed the RT-PCR reads into MiXCR, producing one record per CDR3 protein. Altogether approximately 500,000 distinct CDR3 sequences are present, about an eighth being singletons, with the ten largest covering less than 15%. The table lists this clonotype with a few counts. Antigen specificity is unknown. Trimming pared 1 base from V and 2 bases from J, leaving 11 bases between. The CDR3 covers 15 residues. Germline values: CDR1 SGHVS, CDR2 FNYEAQ. General study points: The study's authors posited that every seasonal influenza vaccination enlists few new T cells.

This chain links TRBV7-6 with TRBJ2-5; perhaps TRBD2 as D (5 bases). Sequenced here: PBMCs from blood, sampled roughly 45 days after vaccination. The sequence was obtained from a man aged 50 to 59 who received an inactivated influenza vaccine. The CDR3: CASSLEVSVQETQYF. CDR3 bases: TGTGCCAGCAGCTTAGAAGTTAGCGTTCAAGAGACCCAGTACTTC.